This T cell receptor (beta chain) was profiled in a study of neurological immune-mediated disorders (dated by TCRdb to the late 2010s). General notes on the study: Peripheral blood TCR-beta repertoires from patients with HTLV-I-associated myelopathy (HAM/TSP), patients with multiple sclerosis, and healthy controls were compared in the study using UMI-based sequencing. Longitudinal samples, technical triplicates and paired sorted CD4+ and CD8+ T-cell subsets, alongside PBMC samples, were included among the roughly 100 TCR-beta libraries. Technical triplicate libraries were sequenced so that the variability in frequency of each individual clone could be precisely calculated. Of the approximately 66 subjects in the cohort, about 14 were HAM/TSP patients, some 34 were multiple sclerosis patients, and approximately 20 were healthy controls. Overall results and qualifications from the work: No identical CDR3 amino acid sequences were found to be shared among expanded clones across subjects, suggesting that TCR-beta repertoires were private in all groups. TCR clonal expansion was highest in HAM/TSP patients and lowest in MS patients, with MS patients falling below even healthy controls.

Via the germline V gene (reference sequence), CDR1 is MNHEY and CDR2 SMNVEV. After removal of 2 bases from V and 6 bases from J, the junction retains 1 base not matched to a gene. From the cysteine up to the phenylalanine, the CDR3 has a length of 13 residues. Only CDR3 DNA is held: 39 bases, read in frame from base 1. This clonotype was counted at least ten times. This clone's antigen is unknown. Per-base qualities were not stored, and no clone one base away is much larger. cDNA was synthesized by template-switch 5'RACE using a primer carrying a 10-nucleotide random unique molecular identifier by which each TCR transcript was tagged. Every sequencing run yielded over 170 million TCR-beta sequences covering 15-18 subjects. The RNeasy kit was used to extract total RNA. The KAPA Real-time Library Amplification kit was used to amplify TCR-beta VDJ regions with primers targeting the TCR constant region and the 5'RACE anchor. A first PCR added sample indexes and Illumina adaptors, and a second PCR then raised library yield. After Ampure bead purification, the roughly 650 bp TCR product was size-selected on a 2% E-gel SizeSelection system. Before pooling, libraries had their quality checked on a Bioanalyzer, their concentration measured with Qubit, and their quantity determined with the Kapa Library Quantification kit. Libraries were sequenced paired-end 2 x 150 bp on an Illumina HiSeq 2500. To increase sequence diversity, about 25-31% phiX was spiked into each library pool. The authors processed their data as follows. The UMI-based MiGEC pipeline processed quality-filtered reads and removed over 80% of raw TCR sequences during error correction. VDJ genes were aligned to IMGT germline references, and clonotypes were defined by unique CDR3 amino acid sequence plus V-J genes. VDJtools evaluated clonal expansion, Shannon diversity and CDR3 relatedness (CalcPairwiseDistances, ClusterSamples); CLCbio workbench built phylogenetic trees. Clones with at least 8 unique UMIs were defined as expanded, with this threshold being based on coefficient-of-variation modelling across technical triplicates. Starting from the raw public reads, TCRdb applied fastp trimming at Q25, assembled clones with MiXCR and retained in-frame beta chains. Rows merge per CDR3 protein into single entries with the most common DNA and genes. The V and J calls reflect TCRdb's pipeline rather than the authors' work. This sample comprises some 25,000 distinct CDR3 sequences, less than 15% of them detected only once. Of the sample, less than 6% falls within the top ten clones.

Explained via the paper, the time point label denotes: technical triplicate 1. Sorted-subset TCR libraries were prepared from around 1 million sorted CD4+ or CD8+ T cells. Peripheral blood underwent Ficoll-Hypaque density gradient centrifugation to isolate PBMCs, which were then cryopreserved in liquid nitrogen. Paired sorted CD4+ and CD8+ subsets came from healthy controls, HAM/TSP patients and MS patients. This sequence originates from a female donor with HTLV-1-associated myelopathy (HAM/TSP). The sample taken for sequencing was CD4+ T cells from blood. The chain links TRBV27 with TRBJ2-3, with 8 bases matching TRBD2. The CDR3 reads as follows: CASSLLAGDTQYF. The nucleotides read TGTGCCAGCAGTTTACTAGCGGGTGATACGCAGTATTTT.